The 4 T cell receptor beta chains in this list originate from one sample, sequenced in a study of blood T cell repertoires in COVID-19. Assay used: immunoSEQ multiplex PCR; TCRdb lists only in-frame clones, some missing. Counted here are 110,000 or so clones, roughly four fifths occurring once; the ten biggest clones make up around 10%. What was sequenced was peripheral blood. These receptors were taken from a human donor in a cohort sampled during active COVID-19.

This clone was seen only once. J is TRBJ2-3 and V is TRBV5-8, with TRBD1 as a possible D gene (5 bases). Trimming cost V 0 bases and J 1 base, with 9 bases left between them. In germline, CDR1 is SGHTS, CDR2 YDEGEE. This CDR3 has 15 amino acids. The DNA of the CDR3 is TGTGCCAGCAGCTTGGCTGGCAGGGGCACAGATACGCAGTATTTT. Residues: CASSLAGRGTDTQYF.

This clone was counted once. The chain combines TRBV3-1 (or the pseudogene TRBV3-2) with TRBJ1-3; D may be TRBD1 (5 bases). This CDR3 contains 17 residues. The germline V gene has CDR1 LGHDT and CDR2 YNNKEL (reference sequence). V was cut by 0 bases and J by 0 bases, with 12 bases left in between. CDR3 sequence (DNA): TGTGCCAGCAGCCAAGATCAACAGGCGATCTCTGGAAACACCATATATTTT. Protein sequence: CASSQDQQAISGNTIYF.

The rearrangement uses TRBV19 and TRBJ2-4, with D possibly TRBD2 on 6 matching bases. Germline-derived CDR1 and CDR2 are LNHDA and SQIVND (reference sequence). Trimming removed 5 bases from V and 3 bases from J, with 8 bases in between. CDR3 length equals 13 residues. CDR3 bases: TGTGCCAGTAGTGGCGGGGACAAAAACATTCAGTACTTC. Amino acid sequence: CASSGGDKNIQYF.

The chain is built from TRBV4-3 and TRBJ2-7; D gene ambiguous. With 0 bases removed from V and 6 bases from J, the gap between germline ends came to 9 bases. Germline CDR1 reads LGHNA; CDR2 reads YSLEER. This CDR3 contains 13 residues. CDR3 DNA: TGCGCCAGCAGCCAAGATGTGGAGAGCGAGCAGTACTTC. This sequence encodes CASSQDVESEQYF.